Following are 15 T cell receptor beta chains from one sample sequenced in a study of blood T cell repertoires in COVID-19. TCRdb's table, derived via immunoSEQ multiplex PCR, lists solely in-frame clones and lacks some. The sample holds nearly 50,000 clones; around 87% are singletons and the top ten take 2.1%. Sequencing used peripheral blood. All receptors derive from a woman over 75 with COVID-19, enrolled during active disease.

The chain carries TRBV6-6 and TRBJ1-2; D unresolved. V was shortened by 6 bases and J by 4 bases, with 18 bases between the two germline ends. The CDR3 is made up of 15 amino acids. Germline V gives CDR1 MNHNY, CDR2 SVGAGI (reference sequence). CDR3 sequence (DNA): TGTGCCAGCAGCCTTAATGACCCCGGAGTCTATGGCTACACCTTC. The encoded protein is CASSLNDPGVYGYTF.

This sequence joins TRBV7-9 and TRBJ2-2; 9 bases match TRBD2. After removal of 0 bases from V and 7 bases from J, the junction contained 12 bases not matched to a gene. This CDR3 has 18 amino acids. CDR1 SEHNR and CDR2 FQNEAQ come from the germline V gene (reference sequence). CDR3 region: CASSLAERGAQGGGELFF. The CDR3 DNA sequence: TGTGCCAGCAGCTTAGCGGAGCGGGGGGCTCAAGGGGGCGGGGAGCTGTTTTTT.

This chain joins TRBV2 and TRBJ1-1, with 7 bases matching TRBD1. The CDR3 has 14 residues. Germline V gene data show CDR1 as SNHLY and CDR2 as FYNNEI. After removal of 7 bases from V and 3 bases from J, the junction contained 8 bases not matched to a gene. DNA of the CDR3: TGTGCCAGCACTTGGACAGGAACCTACACTGAAGCTTTCTTT. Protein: CASTWTGTYTEAFF.

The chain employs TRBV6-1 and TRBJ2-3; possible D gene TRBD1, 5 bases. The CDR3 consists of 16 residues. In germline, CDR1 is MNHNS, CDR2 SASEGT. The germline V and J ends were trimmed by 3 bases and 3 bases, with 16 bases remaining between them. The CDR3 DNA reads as TGTGCCAGCAGTGAGCAGGGAAGGCTCGTGACAGATACGCAGTATTTT. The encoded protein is CASSEQGRLVTDTQYF.

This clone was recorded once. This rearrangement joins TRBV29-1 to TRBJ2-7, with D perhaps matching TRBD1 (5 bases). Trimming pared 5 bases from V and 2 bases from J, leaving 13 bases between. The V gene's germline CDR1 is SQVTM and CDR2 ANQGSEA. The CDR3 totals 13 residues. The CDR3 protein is CSVLGTGTYEQYF. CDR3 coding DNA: TGCAGCGTTCTGGGTACAGGAACCTACGAGCAGTACTTC.

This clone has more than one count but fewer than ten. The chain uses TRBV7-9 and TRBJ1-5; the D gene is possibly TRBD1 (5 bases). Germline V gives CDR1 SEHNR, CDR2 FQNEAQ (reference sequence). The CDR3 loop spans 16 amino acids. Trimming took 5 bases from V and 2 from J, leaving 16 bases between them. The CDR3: CASSTGHVRGNQPQHF. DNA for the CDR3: TGTGCCAGCAGCACCGGACACGTTAGAGGCAATCAGCCCCAGCATTTT. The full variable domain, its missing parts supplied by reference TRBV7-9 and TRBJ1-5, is DTGVSQNPRHKITKRGQNVTFRCDPISEHNRLYWYRQTLGQGPEFLTYFQNEAQLEKSRLLSDRFSAERPKGSFSTLEIQRTEQGDSAMYLCASSTGHVRGNQPQHFGDGTRLSIL.

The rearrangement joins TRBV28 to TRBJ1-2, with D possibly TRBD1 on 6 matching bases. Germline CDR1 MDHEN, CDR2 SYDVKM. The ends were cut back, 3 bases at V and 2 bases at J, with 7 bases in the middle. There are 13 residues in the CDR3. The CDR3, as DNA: TGTGCCAGCAGTTTTGGACAGAACTATGGCTACACCTTC. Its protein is CASSFGQNYGYTF.

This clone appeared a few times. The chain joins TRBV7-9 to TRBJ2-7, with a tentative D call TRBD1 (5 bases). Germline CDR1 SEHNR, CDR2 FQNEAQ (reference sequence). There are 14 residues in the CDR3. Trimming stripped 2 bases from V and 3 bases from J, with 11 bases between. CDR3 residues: CASSLHGHYYEQYF. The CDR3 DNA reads TGTGCCAGCAGCTTACATGGACACTACTACGAGCAGTACTTC.

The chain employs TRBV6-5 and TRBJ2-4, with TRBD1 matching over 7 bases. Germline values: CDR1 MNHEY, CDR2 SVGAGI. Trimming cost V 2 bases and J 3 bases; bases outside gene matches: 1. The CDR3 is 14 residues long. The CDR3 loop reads CASSYDRVKNIQYF. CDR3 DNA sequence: TGTGCCAGCAGTTACGACAGGGTCAAAAACATTCAGTACTTC.

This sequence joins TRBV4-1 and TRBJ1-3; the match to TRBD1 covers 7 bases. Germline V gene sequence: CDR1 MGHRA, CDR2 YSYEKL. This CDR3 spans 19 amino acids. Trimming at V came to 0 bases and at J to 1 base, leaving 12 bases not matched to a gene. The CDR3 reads CASSQESGRGVLSGNTIYF. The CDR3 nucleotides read TGCGCCAGCAGCCAAGAGTCAGGCAGGGGGGTCCTATCTGGAAACACCATATATTTT.

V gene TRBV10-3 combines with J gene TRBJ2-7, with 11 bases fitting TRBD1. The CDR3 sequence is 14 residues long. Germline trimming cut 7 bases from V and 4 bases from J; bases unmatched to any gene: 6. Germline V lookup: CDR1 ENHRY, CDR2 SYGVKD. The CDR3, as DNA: TGTGCCATCAACAGTGGACAGGGGGCTTACGAGCAGTACTTC. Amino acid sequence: CAINSGQGAYEQYF.

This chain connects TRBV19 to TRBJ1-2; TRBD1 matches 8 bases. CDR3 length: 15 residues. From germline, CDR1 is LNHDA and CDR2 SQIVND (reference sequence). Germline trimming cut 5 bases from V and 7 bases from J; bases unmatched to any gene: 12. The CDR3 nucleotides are TGTGCCAGTAGTGTCTATGACAGGGGATCAAGTGGCTACACCTTC. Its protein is CASSVYDRGSSGYTF.

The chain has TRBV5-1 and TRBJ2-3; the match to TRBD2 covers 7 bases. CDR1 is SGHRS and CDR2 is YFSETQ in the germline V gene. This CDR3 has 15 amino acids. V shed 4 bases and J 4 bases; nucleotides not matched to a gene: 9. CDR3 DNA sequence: TGCGCCAGCAGCCTGGGACTACCAAAGGCAGATACGCAGTATTTT. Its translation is CASSLGLPKADTQYF.

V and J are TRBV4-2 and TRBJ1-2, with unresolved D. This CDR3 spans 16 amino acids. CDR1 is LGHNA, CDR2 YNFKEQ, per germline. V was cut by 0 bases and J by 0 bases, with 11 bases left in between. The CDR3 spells CASSQELGRPNYGYTF. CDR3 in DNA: TGTGCCAGCAGCCAAGAGTTGGGCAGGCCTAACTATGGCTACACCTTC.

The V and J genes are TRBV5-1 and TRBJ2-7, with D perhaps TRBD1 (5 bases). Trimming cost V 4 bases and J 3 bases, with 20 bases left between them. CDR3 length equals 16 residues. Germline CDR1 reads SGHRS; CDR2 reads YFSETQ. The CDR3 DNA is TGCGCCAGCAGCCTGACGATGCAGGGTCCTTTCTACGAGCAGTACTTC. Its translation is CASSLTMQGPFYEQYF.